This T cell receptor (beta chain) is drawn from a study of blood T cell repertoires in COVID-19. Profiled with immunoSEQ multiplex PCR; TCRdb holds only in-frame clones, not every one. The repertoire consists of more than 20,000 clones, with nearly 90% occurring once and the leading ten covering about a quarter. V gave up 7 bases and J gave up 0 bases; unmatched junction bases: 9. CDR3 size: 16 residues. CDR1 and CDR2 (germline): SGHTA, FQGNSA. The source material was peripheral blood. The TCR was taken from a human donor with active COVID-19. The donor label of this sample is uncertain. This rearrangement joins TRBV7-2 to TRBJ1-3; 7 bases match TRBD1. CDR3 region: CASTVGTDPSGNTIYF. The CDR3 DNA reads TGTGCCAGCACCGTGGGGACAGACCCCTCTGGAAACACCATATATTTT.